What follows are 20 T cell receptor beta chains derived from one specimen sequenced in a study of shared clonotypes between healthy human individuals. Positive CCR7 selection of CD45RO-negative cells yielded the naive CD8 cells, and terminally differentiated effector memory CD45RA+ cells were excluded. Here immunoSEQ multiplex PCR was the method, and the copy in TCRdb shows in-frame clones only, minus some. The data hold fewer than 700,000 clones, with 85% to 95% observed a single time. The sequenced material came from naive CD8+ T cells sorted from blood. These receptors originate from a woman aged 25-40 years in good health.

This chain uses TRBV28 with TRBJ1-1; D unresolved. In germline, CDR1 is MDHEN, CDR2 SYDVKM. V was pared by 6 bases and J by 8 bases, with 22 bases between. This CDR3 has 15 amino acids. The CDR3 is CASRFVSEAVREAFF. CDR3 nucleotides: TGTGCCAGCAGATTTGTATCAGAGGCCGTACGCGAAGCTTTCTTT.

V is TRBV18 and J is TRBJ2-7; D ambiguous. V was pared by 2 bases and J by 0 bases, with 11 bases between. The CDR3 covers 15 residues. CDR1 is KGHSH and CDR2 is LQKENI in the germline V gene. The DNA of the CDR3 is TGTGCCAGCTCACCAGAACAGACGAGCTCCTACGAGCAGTACTTC. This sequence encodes CASSPEQTSSYEQYF.

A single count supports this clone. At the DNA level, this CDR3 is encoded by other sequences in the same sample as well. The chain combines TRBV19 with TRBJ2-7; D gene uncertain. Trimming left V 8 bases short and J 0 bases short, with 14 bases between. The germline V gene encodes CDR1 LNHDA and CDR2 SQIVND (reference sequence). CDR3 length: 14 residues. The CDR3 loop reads CASSPGQSSYEQYF. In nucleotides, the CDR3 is TGTGCCAGTTCCCCCGGGCAGAGCTCCTACGAGCAGTACTTC.

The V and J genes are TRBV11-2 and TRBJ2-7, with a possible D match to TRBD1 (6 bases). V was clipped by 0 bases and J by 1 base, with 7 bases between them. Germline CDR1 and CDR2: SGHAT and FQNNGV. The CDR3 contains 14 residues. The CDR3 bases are TGTGCCAGCAGCTTAGAACAGGGATCCTACGAGCAGTACTTC. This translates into CASSLEQGSYEQYF.

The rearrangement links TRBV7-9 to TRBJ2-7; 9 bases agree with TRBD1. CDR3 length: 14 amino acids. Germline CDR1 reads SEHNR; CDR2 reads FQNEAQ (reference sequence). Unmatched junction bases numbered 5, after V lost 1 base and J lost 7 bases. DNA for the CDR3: TGTGCCAGCAGCTTAGACAGGGGGCGCGGGGAGCAGTACTTC. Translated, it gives CASSLDRGRGEQYF.

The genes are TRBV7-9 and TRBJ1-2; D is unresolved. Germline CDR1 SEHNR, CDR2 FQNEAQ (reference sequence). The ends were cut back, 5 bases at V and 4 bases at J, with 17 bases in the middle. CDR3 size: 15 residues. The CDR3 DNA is TGTGCCAGCAGCGGCGGACTCCTCCTCAGCTATGGCTACACCTTC. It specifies CASSGGLLLSYGYTF.

CDR3 amino acids: CATSRAAGTGGDYGYTF. CDR3 nucleotide sequence: TGTGCCACCAGCAGAGCGGCAGGGACAGGGGGCGACTATGGCTACACCTTC. The genes are TRBV15 and TRBJ1-2, with TRBD1 matching 12 bases. After removal of 1 base from V and 3 bases from J, the junction contained 6 bases not matched to a gene. Germline loops: CDR1 LNHNV, CDR2 YYDKDF (reference sequence). This CDR3 region has 17 residues.

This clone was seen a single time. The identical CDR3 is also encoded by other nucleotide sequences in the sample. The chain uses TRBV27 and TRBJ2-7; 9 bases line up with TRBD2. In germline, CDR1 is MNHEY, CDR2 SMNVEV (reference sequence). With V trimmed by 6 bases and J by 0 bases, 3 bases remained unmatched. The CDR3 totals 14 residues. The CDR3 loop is CASSFSGSSYEQYF. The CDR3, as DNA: TGTGCCAGCAGCTTTAGCGGGAGCTCCTACGAGCAGTACTTC.

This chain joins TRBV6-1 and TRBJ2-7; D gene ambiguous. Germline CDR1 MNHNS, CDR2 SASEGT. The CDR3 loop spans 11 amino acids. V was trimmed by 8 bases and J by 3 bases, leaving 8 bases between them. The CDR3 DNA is TGTGCCAGCCTTTCCGGCTACGAGCAGTACTTC. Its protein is CASLSGYEQYF.

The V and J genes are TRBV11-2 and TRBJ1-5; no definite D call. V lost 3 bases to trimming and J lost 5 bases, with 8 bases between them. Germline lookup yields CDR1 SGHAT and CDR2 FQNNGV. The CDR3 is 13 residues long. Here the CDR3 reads CASSFASDQPQHF. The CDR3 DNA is TGTGCCAGCAGCTTTGCATCTGATCAGCCCCAGCATTTT.

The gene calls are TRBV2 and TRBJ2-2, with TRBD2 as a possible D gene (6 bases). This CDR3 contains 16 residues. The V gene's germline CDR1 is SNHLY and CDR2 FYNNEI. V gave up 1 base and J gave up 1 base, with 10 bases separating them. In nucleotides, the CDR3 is TGTGCCAGCAGTGAAGGTGGGGAGGAGAACACCGGGGAGCTGTTTTTT. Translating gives CASSEGGEENTGELFF.

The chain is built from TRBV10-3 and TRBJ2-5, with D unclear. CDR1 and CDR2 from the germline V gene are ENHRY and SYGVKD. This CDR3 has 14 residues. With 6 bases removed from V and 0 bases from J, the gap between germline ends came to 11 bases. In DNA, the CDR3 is TGTGCCATCAGCTTAGGACCCAACCAAGAGACCCAGTACTTC. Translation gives CAISLGPNQETQYF.

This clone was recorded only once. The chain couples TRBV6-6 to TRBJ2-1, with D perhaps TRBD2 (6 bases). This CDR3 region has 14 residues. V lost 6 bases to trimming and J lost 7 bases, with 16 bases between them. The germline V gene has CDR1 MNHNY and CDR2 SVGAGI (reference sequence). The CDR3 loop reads CASSPGGVTNEQFF. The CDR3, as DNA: TGTGCCAGCAGCCCTGGCGGGGTCACTAATGAGCAGTTCTTC.

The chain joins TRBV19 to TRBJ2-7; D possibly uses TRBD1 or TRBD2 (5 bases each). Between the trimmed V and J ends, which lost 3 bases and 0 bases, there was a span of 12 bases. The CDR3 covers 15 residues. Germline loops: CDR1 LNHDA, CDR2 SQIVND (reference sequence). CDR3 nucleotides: TGTGCCAGTAGTATCATCCGGGGCCCCTCCTACGAGCAGTACTTC. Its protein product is CASSIIRGPSYEQYF.

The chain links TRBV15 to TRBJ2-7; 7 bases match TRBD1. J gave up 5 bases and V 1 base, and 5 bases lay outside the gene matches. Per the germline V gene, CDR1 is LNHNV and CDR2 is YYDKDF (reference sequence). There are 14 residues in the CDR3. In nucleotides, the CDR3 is TGTGCCACCAGCAGAGGTGGGGACAGTGACGAGCAGTACTTC. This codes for CATSRGGDSDEQYF.

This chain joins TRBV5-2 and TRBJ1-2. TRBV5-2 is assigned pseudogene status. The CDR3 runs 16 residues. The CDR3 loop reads CASSQEETLDYYGYTF. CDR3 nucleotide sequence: TGTGCCAGCAGCCAAGAGGAGACACTTGATTACTATGGCTACACCTTC.

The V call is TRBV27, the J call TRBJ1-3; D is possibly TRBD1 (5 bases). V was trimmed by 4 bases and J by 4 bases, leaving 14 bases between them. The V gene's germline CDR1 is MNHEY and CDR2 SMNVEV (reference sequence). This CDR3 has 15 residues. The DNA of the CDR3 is TGTGCCAGCAGTTCGTCAGGGCGGGAGGGAAACACCATATATTTT. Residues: CASSSSGREGNTIYF.

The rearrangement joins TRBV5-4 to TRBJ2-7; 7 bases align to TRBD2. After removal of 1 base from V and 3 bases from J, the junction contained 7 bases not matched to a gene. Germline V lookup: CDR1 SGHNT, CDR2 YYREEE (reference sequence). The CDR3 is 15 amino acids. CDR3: CASSLPAGENYEQYF. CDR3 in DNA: TGTGCCAGCAGCTTGCCGGCGGGAGAAAACTACGAGCAGTACTTC.

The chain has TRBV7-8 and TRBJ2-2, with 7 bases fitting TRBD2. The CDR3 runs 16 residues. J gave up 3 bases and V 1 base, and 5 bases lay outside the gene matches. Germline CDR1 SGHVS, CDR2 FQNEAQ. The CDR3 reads CASSLVSSGDTGELFF. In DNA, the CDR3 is TGTGCCAGCAGCTTAGTTAGCAGCGGGGACACCGGGGAGCTGTTTTTT.

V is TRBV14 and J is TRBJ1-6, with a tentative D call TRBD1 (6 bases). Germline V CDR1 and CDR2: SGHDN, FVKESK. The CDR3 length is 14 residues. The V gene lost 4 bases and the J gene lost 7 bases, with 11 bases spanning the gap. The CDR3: CASSLTGWNSPLHF. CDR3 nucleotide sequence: TGTGCCAGCAGCCTCACAGGGTGGAATTCACCCCTCCACTTT.